This T cell receptor (beta chain) was captured in a study of blood T cells in healthy people across ages. The use of a sample-barcoded 5' primer and a J-beta primer mix characterized a second PCR of roughly 7 to 12 cycles. MiXCR was run by TCRdb on the 5' RACE reads, yielding one entry per CDR3 protein. This sample has around 790,000 distinct CDR3 sequences, with 44% found just once. There are 15 residues in the CDR3. CDR1 and CDR2 (germline): MNHNY, SVGAGI (reference sequence). The V and J ends lost 6 bases and 5 bases respectively, with 19 bases between them. This clonotype originated in a man in his sixties in good health. The rearrangement uses TRBV6-6 and TRBJ1-1; tentative D call: TRBD1 (6 bases). Specimen: blood. CDR3 nucleotide sequence: TGTGCCAGCAGAGGTGGGGTACAGGGACTGACTGAAGCTTTCTTT. Encoded protein: CASRGGVQGLTEAFF.